These T cell receptor beta chains were read from a single sample in a study of blood T cell repertoires in COVID-19. Profiling relied on immunoSEQ multiplex PCR, and the TCRdb table lists in-frame clones only, not all of them. The data show more than 100,000 clones, around 88% seen once. Sequenced material: peripheral blood. The receptors were gathered from a human donor in a cohort sampled during active COVID-19. The conserved cysteine and the conserved F or W are not part of the CDR3 here. The size of a clone is reported for some rows only, either as once, few or many, or as a class for expanded clones.

J gene,V gene,clone size,CDR3 protein
TRBJ1-5,TRBV7-2,-,ASSLTGNSNQPQH
TRBJ1-2,TRBV6-4,-,ASSDSKEQGLIYGYT
TRBJ1-2,TRBV12-3/TRBV12-4,-,ASSFGGMGYT
TRBJ1-1,TRBV5-1,-,ASSLWGTGDVNTEAF
TRBJ2-1,TRBV19,-,ASSIDLGADRYNEQF
TRBJ1-6,TRBV12-5,-,ASGLSGQVYNSPLH
TRBJ1-5,TRBV7-9,-,ASSRGQLSQPQH
TRBJ2-3,TRBV7-9,-,ASSGSSGTDTQY
TRBJ2-7,TRBV19,-,ASSIGGLTYEQY
TRBJ1-1,TRBV30,-,AWSQGLMNTEAF
TRBJ2-3,TRBV10-2,-,ASSESRASGTTDTQY
TRBJ2-5,TRBV27,-,ASSLSYSGGWMTQY
TRBJ1-6,TRBV6-5,-,ASSQTYNRDSPLH
TRBJ2-7,TRBV7-8,-,ASSSRRVPEPHEQY
TRBJ2-7,TRBV19,-,ASSTSGNAYEQY
TRBJ1-1,TRBV5-1,once,ASSLWSGGIKNTEAF
TRBJ2-3,TRBV5-8,-,ASSPLGTGATDTQY
TRBJ2-7,TRBV4-1,-,ASSPGQGSSYEQY
TRBJ1-5,TRBV30,few,AWSGTGGFQPQH
TRBJ2-7,TRBV27,-,ASSPGQGSSSYEQY
TRBJ2-7,TRBV6-5,once,ASRNRQGYEQY
TRBJ1-1,TRBV5-6,-,ASSLRRGQGQNEAF
TRBJ1-5,TRBV9,-,ASSATFNQPQH
TRBJ1-1,TRBV24-1,-,AAGQGNTEAF